These 5 T cell receptor beta chains originate from one sample sequenced in a study of blood T cell repertoires in COVID-19 (dated by TCRdb to the early 2020s). The method was the immunoSEQ multiplex PCR assay. TCRdb carries this immuneACCESS record with in-frame sequences only. Its versions omit some clonotypes, under half of them owing to an unresolved V gene in the studies checked, with the rest unexplained. The sample has 100,000 or so clones on record, about 85% of them singletons. In total, the top ten clones hold roughly 2% of the sample. The sample comprised peripheral blood. The receptor set was obtained from a man aged 50 to 60 with active COVID-19.

The CDR3 region is CASSFGGYNEQFF. As DNA, the CDR3 is TGTGCCAGCAGTTTCGGGGGTTACAATGAGCAGTTCTTC. V usage is TRBV12-3 or TRBV12-4 and J usage is TRBJ2-1; maybe TRBD2 (6 bases). V shed 3 bases and J shed 4 bases, with 7 bases lying between them. The CDR3 is 13 amino acids.

The chain links TRBV5-5 to TRBJ1-5; D is unclear. V was pared by 4 bases and J by 7 bases, with 15 bases between. CDR1 is SGHKS and CDR2 is YYEKEE in the germline V gene (reference sequence). This CDR3 is built from 14 residues. The CDR3 here is CASSKGLGEQPQHF. The CDR3 DNA reads as TGTGCCAGCAGCAAGGGCCTTGGGGAGCAGCCCCAGCATTTT.

J is TRBJ2-1 and V is TRBV11-3, with D unresolved. Per germline, CDR1 SGHNT and CDR2 YENEEA. Trimming removed 2 bases from V and 5 bases from J, with 13 bases in between. The CDR3 extends over 15 amino acids. The CDR3 coding sequence is TGTGCCAGCAGCTTATCAGGCAAATCGAACAATGAGCAGTTCTTC. It is translated as CASSLSGKSNNEQFF.

The rearrangement joins TRBV13 to TRBJ2-3; 9 bases are shared with TRBD1. V was pared by 5 bases and J by 0 bases, with 15 bases of the junction left unmatched. The CDR3 is made up of 19 amino acids. Germline-derived CDR1 and CDR2 are PRHDT and FYEKMQ (reference sequence). CDR3 in amino acids: CASSLGQGPFKSSTDTQYF. CDR3 sequence (DNA): TGTGCCAGCAGCCTCGGACAGGGGCCGTTTAAATCTAGCACAGATACGCAGTATTTT. Full variable domain (rest looked up from reference TRBV13 and TRBJ2-3): AAGVIQSPRHLIKEKRETATLKCYPIPRHDTVYWYQQGPGQDPQFLISFYEKMQSDKGSIPDRFSAQQFSDYHSELNMSSLELGDSALYFCASSLGQGPFKSSTDTQYFGPGTRLTVL.

This chain joins TRBV5-4 and TRBJ1-2; 7 nucleotides agree with TRBD1. The CDR3 consists of 13 residues. Looked up from germline, CDR1 is SGHNT and CDR2 is YYREEE (reference sequence). V lost 4 bases to trimming and J lost 5 bases; unmatched junction nucleotides: 5. The CDR3, as DNA: TGTGCCAGCAGCCGGGACAGCCAATATGGCTACACCTTC. As protein: CASSRDSQYGYTF.